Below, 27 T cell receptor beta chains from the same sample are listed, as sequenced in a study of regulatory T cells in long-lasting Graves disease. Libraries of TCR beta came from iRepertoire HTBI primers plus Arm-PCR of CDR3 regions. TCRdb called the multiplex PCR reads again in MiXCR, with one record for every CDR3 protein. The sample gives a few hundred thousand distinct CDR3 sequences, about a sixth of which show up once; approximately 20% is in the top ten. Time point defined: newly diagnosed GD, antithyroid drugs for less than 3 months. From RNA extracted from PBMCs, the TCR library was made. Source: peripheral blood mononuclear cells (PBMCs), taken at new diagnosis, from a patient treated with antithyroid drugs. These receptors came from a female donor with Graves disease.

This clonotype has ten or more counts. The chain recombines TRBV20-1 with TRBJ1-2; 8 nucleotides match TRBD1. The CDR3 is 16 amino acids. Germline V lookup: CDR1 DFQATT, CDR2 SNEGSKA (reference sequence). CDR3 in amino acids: CGTTKAGGAGGYGYTF. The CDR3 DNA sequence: TGCGGAACCACCAAGGCAGGGGGCGCAGGCGGCTATGGCTACACCTTC.

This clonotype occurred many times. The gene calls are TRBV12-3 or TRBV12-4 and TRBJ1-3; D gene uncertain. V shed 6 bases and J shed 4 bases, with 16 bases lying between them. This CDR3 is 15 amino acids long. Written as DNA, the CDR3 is TGTGCCAGCAGGCTTATCGGACGGCCAGGAAACACCATATATTTT. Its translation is CASRLIGRPGNTIYF.

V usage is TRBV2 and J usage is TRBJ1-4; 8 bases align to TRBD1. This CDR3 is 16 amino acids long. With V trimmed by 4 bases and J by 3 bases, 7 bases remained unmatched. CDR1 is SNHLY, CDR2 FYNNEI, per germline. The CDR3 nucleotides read TGTGCCAGCAGTGTTGACCCAGGGGGCCCTAATGAAAAACTGTTTTTT. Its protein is CASSVDPGGPNEKLFF.

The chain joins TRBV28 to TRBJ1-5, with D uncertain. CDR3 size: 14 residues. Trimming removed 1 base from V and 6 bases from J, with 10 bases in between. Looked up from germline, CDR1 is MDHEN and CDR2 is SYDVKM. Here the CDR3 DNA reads TGTGCCAGCAGTTTATCAATGCCCGGTCAGCCCCAGCATTTT. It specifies CASSLSMPGQPQHF.

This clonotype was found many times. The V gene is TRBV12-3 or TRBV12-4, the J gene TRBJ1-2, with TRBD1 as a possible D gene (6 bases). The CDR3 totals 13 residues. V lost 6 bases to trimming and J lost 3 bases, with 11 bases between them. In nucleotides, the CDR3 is TGTGCCAGCAGGACAAGGGGGGACTATGGCTACACCTTC. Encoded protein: CASRTRGDYGYTF.

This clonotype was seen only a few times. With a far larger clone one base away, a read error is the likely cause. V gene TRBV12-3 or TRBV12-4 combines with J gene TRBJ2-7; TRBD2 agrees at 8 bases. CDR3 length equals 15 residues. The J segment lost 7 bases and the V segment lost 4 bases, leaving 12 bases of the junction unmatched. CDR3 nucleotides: TGTGCCAGCAGTTCACTAGCGGTCGGTCGAAATGAGCAGTACTTC. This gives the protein CASSSLAVGRNEQYF.

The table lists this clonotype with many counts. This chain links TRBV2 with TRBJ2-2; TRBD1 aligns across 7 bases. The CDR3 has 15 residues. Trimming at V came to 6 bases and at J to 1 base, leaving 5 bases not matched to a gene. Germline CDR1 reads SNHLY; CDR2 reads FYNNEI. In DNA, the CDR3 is TGTGCCAGCAGGCAACAGGGGCGGAACACCGGGGAGCTGTTTTTT. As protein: CASRQQGRNTGELFF.

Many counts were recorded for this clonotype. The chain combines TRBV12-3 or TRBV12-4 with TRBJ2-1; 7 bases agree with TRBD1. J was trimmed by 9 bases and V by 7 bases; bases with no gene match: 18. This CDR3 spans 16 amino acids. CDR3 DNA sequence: TGTGCCAGCACCCTCCGGGACAGTACCGTACGGGGTGAGCAGTTCTTC. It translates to CASTLRDSTVRGEQFF.

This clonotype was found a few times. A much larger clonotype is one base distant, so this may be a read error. The CDR3 sequence: CASSPTGGGWNQPQHF. The DNA of the CDR3 is TGTGCCAGCAGTCCCACCGGGGGGGGGTGGAATCAGCCCCAGCATTTT. The chain is built from TRBV27 and TRBJ1-5, with TRBD1 as a possible D gene (5 bases). Germline V gene sequence: CDR1 MNHEY, CDR2 SMNVEV (reference sequence). The CDR3 loop spans 16 amino acids. Trimming stripped 5 bases from V and 4 bases from J, with 18 bases between.

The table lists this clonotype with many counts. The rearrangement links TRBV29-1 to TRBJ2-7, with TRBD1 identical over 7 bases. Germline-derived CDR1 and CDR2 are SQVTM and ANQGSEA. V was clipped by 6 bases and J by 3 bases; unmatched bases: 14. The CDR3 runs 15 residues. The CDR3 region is CSVEQGISRFYEQYF. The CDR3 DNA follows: TGCAGCGTAGAACAGGGGATTTCAAGGTTCTACGAGCAGTACTTC.

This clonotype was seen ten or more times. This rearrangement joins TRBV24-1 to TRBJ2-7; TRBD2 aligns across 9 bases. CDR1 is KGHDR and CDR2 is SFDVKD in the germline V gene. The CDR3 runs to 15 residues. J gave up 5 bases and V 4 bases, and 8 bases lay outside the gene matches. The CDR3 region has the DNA TGTGCCACCAGTGACCGCTTTAGCGGGAGTAACGAGCAGTACTTC. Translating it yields CATSDRFSGSNEQYF.

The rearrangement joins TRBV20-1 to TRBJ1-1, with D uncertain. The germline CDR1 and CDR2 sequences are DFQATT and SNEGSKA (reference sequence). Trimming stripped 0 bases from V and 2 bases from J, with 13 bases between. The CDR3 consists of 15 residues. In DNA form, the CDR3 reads TGCAGTGCTAGAGACTCCCGGGGATTAAACACTGAAGCTTTCTTT. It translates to CSARDSRGLNTEAFF.

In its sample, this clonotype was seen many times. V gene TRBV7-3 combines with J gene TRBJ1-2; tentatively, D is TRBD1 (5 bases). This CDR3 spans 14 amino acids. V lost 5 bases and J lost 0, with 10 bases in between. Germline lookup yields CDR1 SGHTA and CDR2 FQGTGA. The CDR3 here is CASSPGTANYGYTF. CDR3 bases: TGTGCCAGCAGCCCCGGGACGGCTAACTATGGCTACACCTTC.

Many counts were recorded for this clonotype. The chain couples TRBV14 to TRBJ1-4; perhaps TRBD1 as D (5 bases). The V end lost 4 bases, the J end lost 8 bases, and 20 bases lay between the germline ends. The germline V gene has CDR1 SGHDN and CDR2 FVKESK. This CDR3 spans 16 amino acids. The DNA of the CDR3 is TGTGCCAGCAGCCGGATCGGGCAGGGAGCTTCCGAAAAACTGTTTTTT. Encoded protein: CASSRIGQGASEKLFF.

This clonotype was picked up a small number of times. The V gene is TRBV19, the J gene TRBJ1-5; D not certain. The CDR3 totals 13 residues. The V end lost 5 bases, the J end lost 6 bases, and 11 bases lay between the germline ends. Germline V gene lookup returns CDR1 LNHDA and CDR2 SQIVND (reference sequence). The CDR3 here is CASSFGEGQPQHF. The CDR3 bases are TGTGCCAGTAGTTTCGGCGAGGGTCAGCCCCAGCATTTT.

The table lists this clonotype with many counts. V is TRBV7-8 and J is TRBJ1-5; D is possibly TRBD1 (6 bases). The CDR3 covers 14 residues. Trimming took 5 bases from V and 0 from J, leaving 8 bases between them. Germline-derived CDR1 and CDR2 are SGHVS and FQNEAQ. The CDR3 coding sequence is TGTGCCAGCAGCCAGGACAGTAGCAATCAGCCCCAGCATTTT. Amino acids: CASSQDSSNQPQHF.

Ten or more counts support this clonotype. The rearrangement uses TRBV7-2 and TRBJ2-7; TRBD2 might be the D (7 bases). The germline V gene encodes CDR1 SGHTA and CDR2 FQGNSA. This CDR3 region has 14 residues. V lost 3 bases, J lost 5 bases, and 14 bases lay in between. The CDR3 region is CASSLWEGGNEQYF. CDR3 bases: TGTGCCAGCAGCTTGTGGGAGGGGGGGAACGAGCAGTACTTC.

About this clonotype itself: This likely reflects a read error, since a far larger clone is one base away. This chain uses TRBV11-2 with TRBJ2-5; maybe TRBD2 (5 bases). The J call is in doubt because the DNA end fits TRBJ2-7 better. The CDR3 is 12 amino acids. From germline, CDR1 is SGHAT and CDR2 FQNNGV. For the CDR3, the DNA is TGTGCCAGCGGAAAGACTATGGACGAGCAGTACTTC. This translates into CASGKTMDEQYF.

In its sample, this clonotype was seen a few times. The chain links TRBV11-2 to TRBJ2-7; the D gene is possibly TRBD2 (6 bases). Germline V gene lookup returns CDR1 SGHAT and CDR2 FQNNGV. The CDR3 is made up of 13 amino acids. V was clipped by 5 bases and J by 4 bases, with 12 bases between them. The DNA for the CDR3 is TGTGCCAGCAGCATCCACCGGGGGTACGAGCAGTACTTC. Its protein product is CASSIHRGYEQYF.

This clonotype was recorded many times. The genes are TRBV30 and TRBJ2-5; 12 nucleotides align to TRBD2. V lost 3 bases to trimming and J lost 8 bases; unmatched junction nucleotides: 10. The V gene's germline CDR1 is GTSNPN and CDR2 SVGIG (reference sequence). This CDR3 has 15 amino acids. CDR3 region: CAWSLRLAGVVTQYF. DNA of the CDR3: TGTGCCTGGAGCTTGCGACTAGCGGGAGTAGTTACCCAGTACTTC.

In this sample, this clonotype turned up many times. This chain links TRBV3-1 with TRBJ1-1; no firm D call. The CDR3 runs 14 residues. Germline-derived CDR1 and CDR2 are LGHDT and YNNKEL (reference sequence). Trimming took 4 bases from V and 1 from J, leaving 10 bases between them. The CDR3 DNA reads TGTGCCAGCAGCCCCTACGACACGAACACTGAAGCTTTCTTT. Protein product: CASSPYDTNTEAFF.

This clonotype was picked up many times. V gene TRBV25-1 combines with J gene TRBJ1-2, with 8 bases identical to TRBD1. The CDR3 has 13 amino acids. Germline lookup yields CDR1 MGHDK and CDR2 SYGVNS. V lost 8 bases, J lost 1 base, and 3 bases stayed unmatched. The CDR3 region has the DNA TGTGCCAGCTCAGGGGGCGATAACTATGGCTACACCTTC. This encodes CASSGGDNYGYTF.

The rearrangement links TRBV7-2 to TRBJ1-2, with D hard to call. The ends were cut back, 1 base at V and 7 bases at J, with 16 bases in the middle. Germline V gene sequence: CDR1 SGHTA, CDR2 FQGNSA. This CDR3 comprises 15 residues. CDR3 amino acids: CASSLGSLGGVGYTF. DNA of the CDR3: TGTGCCAGCAGCTTAGGCAGCCTCGGTGGGGTTGGCTACACCTTC.

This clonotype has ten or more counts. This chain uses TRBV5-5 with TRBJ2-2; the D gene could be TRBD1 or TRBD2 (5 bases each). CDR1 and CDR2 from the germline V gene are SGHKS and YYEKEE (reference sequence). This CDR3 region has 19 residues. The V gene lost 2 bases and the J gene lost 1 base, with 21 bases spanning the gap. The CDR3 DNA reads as TGTGCCAGCAGCTTCTCCGGGGCCCTACGGACACAGAACACCGGGGAGCTGTTTTTT. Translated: CASSFSGALRTQNTGELFF. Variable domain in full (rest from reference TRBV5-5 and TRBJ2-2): DAGVTQSPTHLIKTRGQQVTLRCSPISGHKSVSWYQQVLGQGPQFIFQYYEKEERGRGNFPDRFSARQFPNYSSELNVNALLLGDSALYLCASSFSGALRTQNTGELFFGEGSRLTVL.

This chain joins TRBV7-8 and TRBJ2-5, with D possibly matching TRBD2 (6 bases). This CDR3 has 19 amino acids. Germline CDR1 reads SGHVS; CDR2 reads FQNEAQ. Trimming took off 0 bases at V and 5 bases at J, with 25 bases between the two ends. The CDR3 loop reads CASSLARWEVVPLGETQYF. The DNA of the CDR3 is TGTGCCAGCAGCTTAGCGAGGTGGGAGGTGGTCCCCCTGGGGGAGACCCAGTACTTC.

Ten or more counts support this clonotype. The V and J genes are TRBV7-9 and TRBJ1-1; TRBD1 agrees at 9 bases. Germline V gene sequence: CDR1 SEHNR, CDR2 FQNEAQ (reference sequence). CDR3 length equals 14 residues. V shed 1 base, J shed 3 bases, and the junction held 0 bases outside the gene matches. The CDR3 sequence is CASSLGTGDTEAFF. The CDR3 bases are TGTGCCAGCAGCTTAGGGACAGGGGACACTGAAGCTTTCTTT.

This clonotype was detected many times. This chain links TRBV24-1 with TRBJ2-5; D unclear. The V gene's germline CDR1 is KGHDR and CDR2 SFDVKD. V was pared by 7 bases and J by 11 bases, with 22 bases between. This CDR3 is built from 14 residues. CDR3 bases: TGTGCCACCAGCGGAAACGATATATCCCGAGAACAGTACTTC. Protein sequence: CATSGNDISREQYF.